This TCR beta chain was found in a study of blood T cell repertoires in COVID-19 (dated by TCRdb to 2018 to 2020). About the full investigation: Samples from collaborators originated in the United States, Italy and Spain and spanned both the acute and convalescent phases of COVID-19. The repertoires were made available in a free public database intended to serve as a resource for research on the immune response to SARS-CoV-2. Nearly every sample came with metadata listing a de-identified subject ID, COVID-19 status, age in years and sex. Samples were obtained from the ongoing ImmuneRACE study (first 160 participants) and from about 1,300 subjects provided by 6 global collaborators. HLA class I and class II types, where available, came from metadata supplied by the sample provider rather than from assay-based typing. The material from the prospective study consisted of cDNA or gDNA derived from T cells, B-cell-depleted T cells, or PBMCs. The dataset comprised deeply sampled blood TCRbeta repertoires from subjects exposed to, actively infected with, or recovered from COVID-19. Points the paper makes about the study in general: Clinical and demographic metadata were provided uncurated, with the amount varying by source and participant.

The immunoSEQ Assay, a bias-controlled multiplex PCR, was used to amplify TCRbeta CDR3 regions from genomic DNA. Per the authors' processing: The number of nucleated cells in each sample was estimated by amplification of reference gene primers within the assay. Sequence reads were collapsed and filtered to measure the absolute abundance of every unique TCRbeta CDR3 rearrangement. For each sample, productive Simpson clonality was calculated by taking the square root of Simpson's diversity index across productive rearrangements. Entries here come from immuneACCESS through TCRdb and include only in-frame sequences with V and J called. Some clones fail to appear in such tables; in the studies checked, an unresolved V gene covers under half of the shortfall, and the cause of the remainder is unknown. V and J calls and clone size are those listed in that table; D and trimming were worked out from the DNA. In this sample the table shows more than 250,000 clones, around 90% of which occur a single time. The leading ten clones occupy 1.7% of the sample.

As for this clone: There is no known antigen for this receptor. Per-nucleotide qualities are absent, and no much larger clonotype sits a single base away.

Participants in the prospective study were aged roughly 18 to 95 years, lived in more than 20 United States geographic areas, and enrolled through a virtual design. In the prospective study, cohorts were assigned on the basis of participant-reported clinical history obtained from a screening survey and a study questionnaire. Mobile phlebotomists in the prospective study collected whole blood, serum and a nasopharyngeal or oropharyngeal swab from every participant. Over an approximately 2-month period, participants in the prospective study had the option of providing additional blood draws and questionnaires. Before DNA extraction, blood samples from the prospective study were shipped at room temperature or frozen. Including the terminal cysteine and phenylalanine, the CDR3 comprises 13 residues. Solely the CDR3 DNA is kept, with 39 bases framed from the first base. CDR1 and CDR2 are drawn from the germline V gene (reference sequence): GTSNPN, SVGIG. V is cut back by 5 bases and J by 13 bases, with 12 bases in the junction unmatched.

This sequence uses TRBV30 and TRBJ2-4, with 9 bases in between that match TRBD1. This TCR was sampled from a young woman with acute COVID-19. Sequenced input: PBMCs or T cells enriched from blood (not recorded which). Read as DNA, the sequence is TGTGCCTGGGAGAATACAGGGGGCTGGGTCCAGTACTTC. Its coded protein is CAWENTGGWVQYF.